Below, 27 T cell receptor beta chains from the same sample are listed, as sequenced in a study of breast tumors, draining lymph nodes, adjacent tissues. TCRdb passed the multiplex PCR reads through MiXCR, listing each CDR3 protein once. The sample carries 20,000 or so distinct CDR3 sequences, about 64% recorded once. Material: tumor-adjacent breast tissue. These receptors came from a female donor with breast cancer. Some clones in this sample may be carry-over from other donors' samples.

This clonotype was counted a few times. CDR3 in DNA: TGCAGTGCTAGGGTAAGGGCATCCTACGAGCAGTACTTC. This sequence encodes CSARVRASYEQYF. The chain joins TRBV20-1 to TRBJ2-7, with D hard to call. This CDR3 comprises 13 residues. Trimming stripped 3 bases from V and 1 base from J, with 10 bases between. In germline, CDR1 is DFQATT, CDR2 SNEGSKA (reference sequence).

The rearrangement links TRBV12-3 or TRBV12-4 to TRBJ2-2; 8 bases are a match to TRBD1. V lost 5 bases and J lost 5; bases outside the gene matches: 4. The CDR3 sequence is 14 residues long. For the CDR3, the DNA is TGTGCCAGCAGTGACAGGGGTGGGACCGGGGAGCTGTTTTTT. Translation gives CASSDRGGTGELFF.

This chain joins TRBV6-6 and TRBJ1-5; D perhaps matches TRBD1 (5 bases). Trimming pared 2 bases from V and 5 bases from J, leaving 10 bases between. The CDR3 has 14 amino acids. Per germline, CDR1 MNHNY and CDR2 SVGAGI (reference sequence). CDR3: CASSYPGRHQPQHF. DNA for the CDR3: TGTGCCAGCAGTTACCCAGGGAGGCATCAGCCCCAGCATTTT.

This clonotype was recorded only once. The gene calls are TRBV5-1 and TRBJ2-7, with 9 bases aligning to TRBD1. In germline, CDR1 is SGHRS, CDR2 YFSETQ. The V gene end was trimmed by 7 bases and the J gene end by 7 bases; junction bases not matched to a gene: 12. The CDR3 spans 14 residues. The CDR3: CASHSGTGIGEQYF. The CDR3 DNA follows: TGCGCCAGCCACTCCGGGACAGGGATCGGAGAGCAGTACTTC.

The CDR3 spells CASSEGGQIYGYTF. As DNA, the CDR3 is TGTGCCAGCAGTGAAGGGGGACAGATATATGGCTACACCTTC. This sequence joins TRBV6-1 and TRBJ1-2, with 7 bases matching TRBD1. V gave up 1 base and J gave up 5 bases; unmatched junction bases: 4. The CDR3 consists of 14 residues. CDR1 and CDR2 (germline): MNHNS, SASEGT.

CDR3 loop: CASRPGTANTGELFF. Here the CDR3 DNA reads TGTGCCAGCAGACCCGGGACAGCAAACACCGGGGAGCTGTTTTTT. This chain joins TRBV7-9 and TRBJ2-2; 7 bases align to TRBD1. CDR1 is SEHNR and CDR2 is FQNEAQ in the germline V gene (reference sequence). J was trimmed by 2 bases and V by 6 bases; bases with no gene match: 6. The CDR3 sequence is 15 residues long.

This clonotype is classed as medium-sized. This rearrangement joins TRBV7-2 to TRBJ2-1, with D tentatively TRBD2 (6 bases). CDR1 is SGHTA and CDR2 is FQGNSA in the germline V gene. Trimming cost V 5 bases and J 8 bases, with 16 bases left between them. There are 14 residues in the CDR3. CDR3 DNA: TGTGCCAGCAGCCCCATGACTAGTATCGATGAGCAGTTCTTC. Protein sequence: CASSPMTSIDEQFF.

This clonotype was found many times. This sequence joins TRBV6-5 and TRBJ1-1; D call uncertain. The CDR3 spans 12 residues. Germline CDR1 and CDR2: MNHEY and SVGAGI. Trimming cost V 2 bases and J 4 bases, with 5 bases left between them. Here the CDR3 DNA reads TGTGCCAGCAGTTACGCCGGCACTGAAGCTTTCTTT. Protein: CASSYAGTEAFF.

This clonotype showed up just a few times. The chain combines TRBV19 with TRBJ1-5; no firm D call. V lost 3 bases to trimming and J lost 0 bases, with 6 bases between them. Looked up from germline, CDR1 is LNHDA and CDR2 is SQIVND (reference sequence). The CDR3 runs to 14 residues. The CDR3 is CASSISLSNQPQHF. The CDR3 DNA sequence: TGTGCCAGTAGTATTTCCCTTAGCAATCAGCCCCAGCATTTT.

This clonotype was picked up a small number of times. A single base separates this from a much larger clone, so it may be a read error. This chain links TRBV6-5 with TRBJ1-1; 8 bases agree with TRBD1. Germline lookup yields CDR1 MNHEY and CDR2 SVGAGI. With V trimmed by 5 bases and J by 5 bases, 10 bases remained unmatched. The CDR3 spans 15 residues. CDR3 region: CASSHGTGRVTEAFF. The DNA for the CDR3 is TGTGCCAGCAGTCACGGGACAGGCCGGGTGACTGAAGCTTTCTTT.

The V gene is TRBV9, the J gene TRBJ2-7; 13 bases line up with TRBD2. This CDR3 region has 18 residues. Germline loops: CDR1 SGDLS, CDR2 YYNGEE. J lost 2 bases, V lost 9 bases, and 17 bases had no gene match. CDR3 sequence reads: CATSDLTSGRPLTYEQYF. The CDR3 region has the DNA TGTGCCACCAGTGATTTGACTAGCGGGAGGCCCCTTACCTACGAGCAGTACTTC.

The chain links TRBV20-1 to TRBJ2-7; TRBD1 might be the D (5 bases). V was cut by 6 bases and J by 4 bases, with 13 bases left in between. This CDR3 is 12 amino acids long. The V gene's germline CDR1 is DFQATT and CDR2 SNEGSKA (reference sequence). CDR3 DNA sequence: TGCAGTGCCCGTCCGGACAATTACGAGCAGTACTTC. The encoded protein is CSARPDNYEQYF.

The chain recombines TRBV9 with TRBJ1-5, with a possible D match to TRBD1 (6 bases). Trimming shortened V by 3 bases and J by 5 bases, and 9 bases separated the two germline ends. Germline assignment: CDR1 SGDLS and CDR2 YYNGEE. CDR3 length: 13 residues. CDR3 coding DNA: TGTGCCAGCAGCGAGGAGGGGGATCAGCCCCAGCATTTT. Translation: CASSEEGDQPQHF.

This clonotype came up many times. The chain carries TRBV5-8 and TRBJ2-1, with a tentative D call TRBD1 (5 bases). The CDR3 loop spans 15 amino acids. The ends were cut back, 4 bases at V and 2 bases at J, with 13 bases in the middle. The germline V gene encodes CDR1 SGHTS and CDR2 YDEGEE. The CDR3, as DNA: TGTGCCAGCAGCCTCGACAGTACTGCCTACAATGAGCAGTTCTTC. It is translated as CASSLDSTAYNEQFF. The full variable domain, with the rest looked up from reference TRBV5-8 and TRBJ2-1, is EAGVTQSPTHLIKTRGQQATLRCSPISGHTSVYWYQQALGLGLQFLLWYDEGEERNRGNFPPRFSGRQFPNYSSELNVNALELEDSALYLCASSLDSTAYNEQFFGPGTRLTVL.

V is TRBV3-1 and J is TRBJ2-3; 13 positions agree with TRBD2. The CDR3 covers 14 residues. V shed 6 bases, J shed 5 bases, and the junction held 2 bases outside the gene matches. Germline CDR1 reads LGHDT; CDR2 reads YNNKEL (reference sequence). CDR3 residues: CASRGTSGVDTQYF. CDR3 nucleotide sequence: TGTGCCAGCAGAGGGACTAGCGGGGTAGATACGCAGTATTTT.

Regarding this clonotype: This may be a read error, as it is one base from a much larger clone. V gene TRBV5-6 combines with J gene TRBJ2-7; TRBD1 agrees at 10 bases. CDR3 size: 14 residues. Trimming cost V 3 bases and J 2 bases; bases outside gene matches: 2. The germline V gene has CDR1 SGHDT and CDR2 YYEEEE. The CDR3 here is CASSYGTGAYEQYF. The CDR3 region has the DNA TGTGCCAGCAGCTACGGGACAGGGGCCTACGAGCAGTACTTC.

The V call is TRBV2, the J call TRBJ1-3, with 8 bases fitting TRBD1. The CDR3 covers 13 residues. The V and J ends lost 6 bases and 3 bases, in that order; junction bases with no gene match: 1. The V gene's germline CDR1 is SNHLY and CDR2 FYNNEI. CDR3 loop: CASRTGVGNTIYF. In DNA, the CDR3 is TGTGCCAGCAGGACAGGGGTTGGAAACACCATATATTTT.

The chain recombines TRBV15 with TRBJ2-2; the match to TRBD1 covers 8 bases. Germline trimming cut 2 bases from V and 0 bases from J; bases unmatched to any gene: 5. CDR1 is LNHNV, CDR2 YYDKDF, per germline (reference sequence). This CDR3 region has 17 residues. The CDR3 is CATSRSRGPSNTGELFF. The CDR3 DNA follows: TGTGCCACCAGCAGAAGCAGGGGGCCTTCGAACACCGGGGAGCTGTTTTTT.

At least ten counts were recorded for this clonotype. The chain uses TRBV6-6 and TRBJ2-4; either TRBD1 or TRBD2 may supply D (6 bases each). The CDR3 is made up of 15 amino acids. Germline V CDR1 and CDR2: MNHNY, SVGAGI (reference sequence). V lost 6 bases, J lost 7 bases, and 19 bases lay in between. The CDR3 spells CASRSRPGAGNIQYF. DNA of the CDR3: TGTGCCAGCAGATCCCGCCCGGGGGCGGGGAACATTCAGTACTTC.

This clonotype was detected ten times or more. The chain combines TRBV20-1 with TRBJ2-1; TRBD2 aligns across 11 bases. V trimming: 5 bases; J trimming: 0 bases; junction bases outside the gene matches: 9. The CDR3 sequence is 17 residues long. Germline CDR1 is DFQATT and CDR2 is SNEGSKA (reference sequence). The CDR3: CSAPGTSGRSSYNEQFF. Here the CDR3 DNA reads TGCAGTGCTCCCGGGACTAGCGGAAGAAGCTCCTACAATGAGCAGTTCTTC.

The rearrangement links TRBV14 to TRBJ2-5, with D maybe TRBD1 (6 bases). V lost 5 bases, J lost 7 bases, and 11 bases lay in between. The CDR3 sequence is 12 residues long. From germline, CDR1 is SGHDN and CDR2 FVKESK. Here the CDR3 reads CASSFIGGTQYF. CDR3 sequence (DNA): TGTGCCAGCAGCTTCATAGGGGGGACCCAGTACTTC.

Here the CDR3 reads CASSSGVGQGTYEQYF. As DNA, the CDR3 is TGCGCCAGCAGCTCTGGCGTTGGACAGGGAACCTACGAGCAGTACTTC. The V gene is TRBV5-1, the J gene TRBJ2-7; 8 bases match TRBD1. The length of the CDR3 is 16 residues. The germline V gene has CDR1 SGHRS and CDR2 YFSETQ. J was trimmed by 2 bases and V by 3 bases; bases with no gene match: 10.

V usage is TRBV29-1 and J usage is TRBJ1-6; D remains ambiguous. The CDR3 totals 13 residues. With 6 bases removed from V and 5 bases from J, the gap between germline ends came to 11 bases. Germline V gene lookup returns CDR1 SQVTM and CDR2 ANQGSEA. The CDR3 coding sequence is TGCAGCGTAAGGTCAGCCGATAATTCACCCCTCCACTTT. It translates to CSVRSADNSPLHF.

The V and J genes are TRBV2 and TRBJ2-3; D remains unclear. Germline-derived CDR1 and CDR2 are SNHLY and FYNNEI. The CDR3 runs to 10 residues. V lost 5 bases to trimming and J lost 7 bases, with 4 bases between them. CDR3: CASSLYTQYF. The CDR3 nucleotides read TGTGCCAGCAGTCTCTATACGCAGTATTTT.

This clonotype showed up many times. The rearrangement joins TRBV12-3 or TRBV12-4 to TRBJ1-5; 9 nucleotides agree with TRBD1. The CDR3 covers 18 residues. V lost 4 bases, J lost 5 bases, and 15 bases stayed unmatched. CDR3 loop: CASSCGFAGQGSHQPQHF. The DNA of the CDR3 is TGTGCCAGCAGTTGCGGGTTTGCGGGACAGGGAAGTCATCAGCCCCAGCATTTT.

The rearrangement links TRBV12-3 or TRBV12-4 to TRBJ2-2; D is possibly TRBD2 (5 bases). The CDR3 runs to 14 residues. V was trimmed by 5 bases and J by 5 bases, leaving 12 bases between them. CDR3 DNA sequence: TGTGCCAGCAGTCCCCGACTATTAACCGGGGAGCTGTTTTTT. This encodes CASSPRLLTGELFF.

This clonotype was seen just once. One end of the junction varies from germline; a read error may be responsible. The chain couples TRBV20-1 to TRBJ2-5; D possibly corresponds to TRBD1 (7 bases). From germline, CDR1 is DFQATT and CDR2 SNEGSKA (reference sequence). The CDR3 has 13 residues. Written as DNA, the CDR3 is TGCAGTGCTGATAGACAGGGTCGGGAGACTCAGTACTTC. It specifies CSADRQGRETQYF.